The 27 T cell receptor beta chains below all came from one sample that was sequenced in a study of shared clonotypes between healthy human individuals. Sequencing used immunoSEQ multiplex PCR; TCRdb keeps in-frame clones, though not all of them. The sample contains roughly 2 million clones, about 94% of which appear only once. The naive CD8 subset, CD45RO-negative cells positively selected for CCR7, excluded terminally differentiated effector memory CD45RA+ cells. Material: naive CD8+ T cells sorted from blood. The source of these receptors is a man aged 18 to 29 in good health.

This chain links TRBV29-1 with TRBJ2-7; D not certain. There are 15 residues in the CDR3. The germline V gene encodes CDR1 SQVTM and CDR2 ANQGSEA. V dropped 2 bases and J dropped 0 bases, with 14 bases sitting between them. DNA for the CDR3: TGCAGCGTTGAAAGGTGGCAGGACGACTCCTACGAGCAGTACTTC. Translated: CSVERWQDDSYEQYF.

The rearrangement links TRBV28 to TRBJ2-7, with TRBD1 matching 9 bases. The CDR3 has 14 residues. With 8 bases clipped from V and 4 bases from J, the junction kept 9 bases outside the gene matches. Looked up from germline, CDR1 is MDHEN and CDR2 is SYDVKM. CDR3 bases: TGTGCCAGCCTACCGGGACAGGGCTTTTACGAGCAGTACTTC. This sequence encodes CASLPGQGFYEQYF.

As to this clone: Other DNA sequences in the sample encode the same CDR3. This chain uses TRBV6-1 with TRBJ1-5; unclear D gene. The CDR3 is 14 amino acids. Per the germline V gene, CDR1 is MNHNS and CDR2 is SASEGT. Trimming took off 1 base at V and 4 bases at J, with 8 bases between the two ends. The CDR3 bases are TGTGCCAGCAGTGAAGGAAACAGTAATCAGCCCCAGCATTTT. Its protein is CASSEGNSNQPQHF.

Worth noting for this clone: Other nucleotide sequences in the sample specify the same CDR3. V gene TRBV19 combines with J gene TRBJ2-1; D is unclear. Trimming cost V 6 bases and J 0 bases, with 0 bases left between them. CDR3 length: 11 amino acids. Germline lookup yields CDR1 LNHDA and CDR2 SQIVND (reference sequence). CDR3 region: CASSSYNEQFF. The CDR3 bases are TGTGCCAGTAGCTCCTACAATGAGCAGTTCTTC.

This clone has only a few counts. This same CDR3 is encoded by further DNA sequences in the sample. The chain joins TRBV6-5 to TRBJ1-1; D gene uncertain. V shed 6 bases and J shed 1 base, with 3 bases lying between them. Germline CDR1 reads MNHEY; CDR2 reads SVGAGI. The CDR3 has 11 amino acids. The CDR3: CASRENTEAFF. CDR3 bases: TGTGCCAGCAGAGAGAACACTGAAGCTTTCTTT.

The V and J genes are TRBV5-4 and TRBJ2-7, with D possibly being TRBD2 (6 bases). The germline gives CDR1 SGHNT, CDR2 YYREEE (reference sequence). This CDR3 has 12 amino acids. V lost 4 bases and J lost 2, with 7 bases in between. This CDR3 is CASSAGPYEQYF. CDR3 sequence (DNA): TGTGCCAGCAGCGCGGGACCCTACGAGCAGTACTTC.

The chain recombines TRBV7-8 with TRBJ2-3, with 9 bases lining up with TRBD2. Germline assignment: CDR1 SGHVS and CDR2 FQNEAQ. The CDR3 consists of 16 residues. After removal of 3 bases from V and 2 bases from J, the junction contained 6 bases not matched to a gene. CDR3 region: CASSFSSGAYTDTQYF. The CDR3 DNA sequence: TGTGCCAGCAGCTTTTCTAGCGGGGCCTACACAGATACGCAGTATTTT. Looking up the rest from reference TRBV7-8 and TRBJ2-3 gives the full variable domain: GAGVSQSPRYKVAKRGQDVALRCDPISGHVSLFWYQQALGQGPEFLTYFQNEAQLDKSGLPSDRFFAERPEGSVSTLKIQRTQQEDSAVYLCASSFSSGAYTDTQYFGPGTRLTVL.

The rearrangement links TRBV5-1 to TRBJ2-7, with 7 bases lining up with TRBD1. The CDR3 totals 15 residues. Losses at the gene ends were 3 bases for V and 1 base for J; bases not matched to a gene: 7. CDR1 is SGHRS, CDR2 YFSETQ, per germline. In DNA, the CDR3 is TGCGCCAGCAGCTCCCGGACAGGTTTATCCTACGAGCAGTACTTC. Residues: CASSSRTGLSYEQYF.

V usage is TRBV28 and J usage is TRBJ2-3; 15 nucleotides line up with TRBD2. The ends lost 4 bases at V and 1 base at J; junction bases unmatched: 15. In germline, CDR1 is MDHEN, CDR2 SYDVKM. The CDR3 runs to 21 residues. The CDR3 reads CASSSPSGTSGGRIGTDTQYF. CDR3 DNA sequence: TGTGCCAGCAGTTCGCCTTCCGGGACTAGCGGGGGGCGAATCGGCACAGATACGCAGTATTTT.

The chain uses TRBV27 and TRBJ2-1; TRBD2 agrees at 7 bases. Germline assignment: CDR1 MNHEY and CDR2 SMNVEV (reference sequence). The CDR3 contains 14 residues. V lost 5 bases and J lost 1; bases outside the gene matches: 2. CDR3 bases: TGTGCCAGCAGTCAACTAGCGTCCTACAATGAGCAGTTCTTC. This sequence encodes CASSQLASYNEQFF.

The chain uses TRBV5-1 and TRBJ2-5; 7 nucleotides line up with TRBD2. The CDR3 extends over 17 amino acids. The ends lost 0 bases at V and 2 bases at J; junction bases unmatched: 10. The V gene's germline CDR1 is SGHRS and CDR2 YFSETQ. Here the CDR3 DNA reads TGCGCCAGCAGCTTGGGTTGGGTGCTAGCGGCACAAGAGACCCAGTACTTC. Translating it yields CASSLGWVLAAQETQYF.

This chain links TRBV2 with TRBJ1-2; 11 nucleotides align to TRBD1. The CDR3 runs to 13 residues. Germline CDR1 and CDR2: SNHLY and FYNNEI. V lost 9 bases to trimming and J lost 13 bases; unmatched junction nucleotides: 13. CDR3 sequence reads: CASRERGTGGATF. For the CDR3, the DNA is TGTGCCAGTCGAGAGCGCGGGACAGGGGGAGCCACCTTC.

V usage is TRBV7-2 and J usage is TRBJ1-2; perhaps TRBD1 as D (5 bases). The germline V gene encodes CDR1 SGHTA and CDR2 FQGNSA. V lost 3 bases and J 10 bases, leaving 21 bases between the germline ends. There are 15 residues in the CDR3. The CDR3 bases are TGTGCCAGCAGCTTTACCGACGAATGGGGGGTCAACTACACCTTC. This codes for CASSFTDEWGVNYTF.

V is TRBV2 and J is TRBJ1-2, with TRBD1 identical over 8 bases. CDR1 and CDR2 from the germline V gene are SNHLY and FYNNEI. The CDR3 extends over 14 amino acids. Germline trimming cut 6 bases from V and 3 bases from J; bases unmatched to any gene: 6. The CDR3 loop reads CASSGQGFYYGYTF. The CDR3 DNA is TGTGCCAGCAGCGGACAGGGTTTTTACTATGGCTACACCTTC. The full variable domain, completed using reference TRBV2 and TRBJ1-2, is EPEVTQTPSHQVTQMGQEVILRCVPISNHLYFYWYRQILGQKVEFLVSFYNNEISEKSEIFDDQFSVERPDGSNFTLKIRSTKLEDSAMYFCASSGQGFYYGYTFGSGTRLTVV.

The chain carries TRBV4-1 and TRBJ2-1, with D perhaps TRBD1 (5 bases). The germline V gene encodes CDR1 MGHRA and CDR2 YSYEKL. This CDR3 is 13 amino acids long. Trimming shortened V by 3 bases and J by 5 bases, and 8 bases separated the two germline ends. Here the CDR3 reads CASSHDSNNEQFF. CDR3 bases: TGCGCCAGCAGCCACGACAGCAACAATGAGCAGTTCTTC.

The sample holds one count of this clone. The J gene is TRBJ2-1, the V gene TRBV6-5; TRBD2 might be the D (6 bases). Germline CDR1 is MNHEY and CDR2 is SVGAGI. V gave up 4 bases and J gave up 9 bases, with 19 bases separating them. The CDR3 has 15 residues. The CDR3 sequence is CASSSTGALGGEQFF. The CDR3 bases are TGTGCCAGCAGTTCCACGGGTGCCCTGGGGGGTGAGCAGTTCTTC.

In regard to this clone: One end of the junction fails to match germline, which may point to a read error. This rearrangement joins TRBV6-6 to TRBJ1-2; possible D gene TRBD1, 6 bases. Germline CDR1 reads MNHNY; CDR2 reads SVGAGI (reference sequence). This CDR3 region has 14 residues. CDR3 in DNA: TGTGCCAGCAGTTACCTCCGGGAGGCAGGGGACTTTAACTTC. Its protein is CASSYLREAGDFNF.

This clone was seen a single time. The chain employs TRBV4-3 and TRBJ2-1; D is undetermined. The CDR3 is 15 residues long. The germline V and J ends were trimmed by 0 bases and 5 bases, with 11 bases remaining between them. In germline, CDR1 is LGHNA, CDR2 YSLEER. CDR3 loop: CASSQEYLGNNEQFF. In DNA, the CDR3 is TGCGCCAGCAGCCAAGAATATTTGGGTAACAATGAGCAGTTCTTC.

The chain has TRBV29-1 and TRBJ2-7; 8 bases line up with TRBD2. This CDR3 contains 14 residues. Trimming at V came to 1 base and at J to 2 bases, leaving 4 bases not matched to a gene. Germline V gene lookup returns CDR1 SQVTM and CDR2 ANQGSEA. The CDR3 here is CSVEGLRGAYEQYF. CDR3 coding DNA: TGCAGCGTTGAAGGACTGCGGGGGGCCTACGAGCAGTACTTC.

The CDR3 bases are TGTGCCAGCAGCGATTTACTAGTTACCTACGAGCAGTACTTC. Amino acids: CASSDLLVTYEQYF. This chain connects TRBV9 to TRBJ2-7, with D perhaps matching TRBD2 (5 bases). V was trimmed by 3 bases and J by 2 bases, leaving 12 bases between them. Germline CDR1 and CDR2: SGDLS and YYNGEE. This CDR3 spans 14 amino acids.

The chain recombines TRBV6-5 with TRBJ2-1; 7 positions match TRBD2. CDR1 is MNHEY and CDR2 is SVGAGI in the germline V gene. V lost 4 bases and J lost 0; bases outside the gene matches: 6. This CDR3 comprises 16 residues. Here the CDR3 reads CASSSPSGISYNEQFF. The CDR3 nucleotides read TGTGCCAGCAGTTCGCCGAGCGGGATCTCCTACAATGAGCAGTTCTTC.

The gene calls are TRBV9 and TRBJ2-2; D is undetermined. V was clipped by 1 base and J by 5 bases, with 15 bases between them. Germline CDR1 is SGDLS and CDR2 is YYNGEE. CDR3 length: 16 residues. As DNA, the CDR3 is TGTGCCAGCAGCGTATTCGGGTTCGAAGGGACCGGGGAGCTGTTTTTT. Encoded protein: CASSVFGFEGTGELFF.

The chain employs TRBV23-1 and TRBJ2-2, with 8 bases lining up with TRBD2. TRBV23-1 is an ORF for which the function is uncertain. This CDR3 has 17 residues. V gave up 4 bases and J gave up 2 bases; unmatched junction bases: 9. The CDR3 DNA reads TGCGCCAGCAGTCGGACAGCGGGAGACCTTAACACCGGGGAGCTGTTTTTT. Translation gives CASSRTAGDLNTGELFF.

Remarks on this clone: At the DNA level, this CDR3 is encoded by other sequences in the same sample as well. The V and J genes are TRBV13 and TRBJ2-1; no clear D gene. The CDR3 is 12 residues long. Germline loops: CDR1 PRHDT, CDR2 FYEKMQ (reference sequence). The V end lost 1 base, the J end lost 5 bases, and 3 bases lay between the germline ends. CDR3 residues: CASSLADNEQFF. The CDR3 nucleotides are TGTGCCAGCAGCTTAGCAGACAATGAGCAGTTCTTC.

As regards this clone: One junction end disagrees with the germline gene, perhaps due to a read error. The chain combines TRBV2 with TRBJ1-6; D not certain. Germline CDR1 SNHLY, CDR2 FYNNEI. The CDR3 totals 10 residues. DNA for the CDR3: TGTGCCAGCAGTGGGACCTGGGGTTACTTT. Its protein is CASSGTWGYF.

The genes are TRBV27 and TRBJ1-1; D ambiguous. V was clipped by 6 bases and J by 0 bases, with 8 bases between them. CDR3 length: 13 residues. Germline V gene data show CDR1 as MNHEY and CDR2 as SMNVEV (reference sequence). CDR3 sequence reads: CASRVTVNTEAFF. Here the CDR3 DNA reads TGTGCCAGCAGGGTAACTGTGAACACTGAAGCTTTCTTT.

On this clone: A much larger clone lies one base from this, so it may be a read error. Here the CDR3 reads CASSLWGYEQYF. The CDR3 coding sequence is TGTGCCAGCAGCTTATGGGGCTACGAGCAGTACTTC. The genes are TRBV11-2 and TRBJ2-7; no reliable D call. V lost 2 bases and J lost 3, with 5 bases in between. The germline V gene encodes CDR1 SGHAT and CDR2 FQNNGV. The CDR3 consists of 12 residues.